The clone carrying this T cell receptor beta chain was detected only a few times. The data originate from a study of blood T cells in healthy people across ages. Primed by a sample-barcoded 5' primer and a J-beta primer mix, a second PCR proceeded for about 7 to 12 cycles. Individual samples furnished no less than 3 million CDR3-containing paired-end reads apiece. TCRdb ran MiXCR on the 5' RACE reads and lists one entry per CDR3 protein. Of around 800,000 distinct CDR3 sequences listed, around 24% are singletons. There are 14 residues in the CDR3. Germline V gene data show CDR1 as SEHNR and CDR2 as FQNEAQ (reference sequence). The J segment lost 4 bases and the V segment lost 4 bases, leaving 4 bases of the junction unmatched. Donors ranged from 6 to 90 years old and were healthy Caucasians in Russia. This sample also appeared in a second study, on T cells of mothers and their children. That study adds: An overlap that was slightly higher, though non-significant, was seen in related mother-child pairs versus unrelated pairs.

This chain connects TRBV7-9 to TRBJ2-7; 10 nucleotides line up with TRBD2. The sequenced sample was blood. This clonotype originated in a boy aged 5-17 years in good health. CDR3 amino acids: CASSYTSGAYEQYF. The DNA of the CDR3 is TGTGCCAGCAGCTATACTAGCGGGGCGTACGAGCAGTACTTC.